This TCR beta chain was recovered during a study of beta chain features in type 1 diabetes. CDR1 and CDR2 (germline): LGHNA, YSLEER. The CDR3 spans 13 residues. Trimming removed 2 bases from V and 5 bases from J, with 9 bases in between. Of the isolated RNA, all was reverse transcribed, and so the sequenced material was expressed TCRB transcripts. Clones were sequenced by immunoSEQ multiplex PCR, and TCRdb holds only the in-frame ones, with some missing. Of some 410,000 clones in the sample, roughly 11% are singletons; the top ten hold more than 0.045%. The sample taken for sequencing was naive CD4+ T cells from blood. The sequence was obtained from a woman younger than 35 in good health. This chain joins TRBV4-3 and TRBJ2-5; D unclear. CDR3 region: CASSQRPRETQYF. The CDR3 DNA follows: TGCGCCAGCAGCCAACGTCCGCGGGAGACCCAGTACTTC.